Listed below are T cell receptor beta chains from one sample, sequenced in a study of T cell repertoires in cytomegalovirus infection. TCRdb used MiXCR to reprocess the reads, holding one entry per CDR3 protein. The data contain roughly 800,000 distinct CDR3 sequences, almost 30% of them seen just once; the ten biggest clones take up about an eighth. These receptors' antigens are unknown. This specimen consisted of cultured CD8+ T cells from PBMCs, obtained from culture after CMV antigen stimulation. The receptors derive from a human donor in good health (CMV status not recorded). Some clones in this sample may be carry-over from other donors' samples. CDR3s include the opening cysteine and the closing phenylalanine or tryptophan. The order of the fields is clone size, J gene, V gene, CDR3 length, D gene, CDR3 DNA, CDR3 protein. A D gene is named only where the DNA matches it firmly. Clone size is given for some rows only: seen once, a few or many times, or a class if the clone is expanded.

abundance: -
j_gene: TRBJ1-5
v_gene: TRBV19
len: 15
d_gene: -
CDR3nt: TGTGCCAGTAGTAGAGAGACGGGGCAAGTTTGGCCCCAGCATTTT
CDR3aa: CASSRETGQVWPQHF

abundance: few
j_gene: TRBJ2-1
v_gene: TRBV11-2
len: 12
d_gene: TRBD2
CDR3nt: TGTGCCAGCAGCTTCGGACTAGCGGGGGAGTTCTTC
CDR3aa: CASSFGLAGEFF

abundance: -
j_gene: TRBJ1-2
v_gene: TRBV9
len: 15
d_gene: TRBD1
CDR3nt: TGTGCCAGCAGCTATGCCGGGACAGGAGCGTATGGCTACACCTTC
CDR3aa: CASSYAGTGAYGYTF

abundance: -
j_gene: TRBJ1-2
v_gene: TRBV5-1
len: 16
d_gene: TRBD1
CDR3nt: TGCGCCAGCAGCGACGTAACAGGGGGCGCAAACTATGGCTACACCTTC
CDR3aa: CASSDVTGGANYGYTF

abundance: -
j_gene: TRBJ1-1
v_gene: TRBV7-2
len: 14
d_gene: -
CDR3nt: TGTGCCAGCAGTCTGCTCGGGCCTAGCACTGAAGCTTTCTTT
CDR3aa: CASSLLGPSTEAFF

abundance: -
j_gene: TRBJ2-1
v_gene: TRBV4-1
len: 17
d_gene: TRBD2
CDR3nt: TGCGCCAGCACCCCAAAAGGTAGCGGGGCCTCCTACAATGAGCAGTTCTTC
CDR3aa: CASTPKGSGASYNEQFF

abundance: many
j_gene: TRBJ2-1
v_gene: TRBV12-3/TRBV12-4
len: 13
d_gene: -
CDR3nt: TGTGCCAGCAGCATCCTTTCCTACAATGAGCAGTTCTTC
CDR3aa: CASSILSYNEQFF

abundance: few
j_gene: TRBJ2-1
v_gene: TRBV7-2
len: 15
d_gene: -
CDR3nt: TGTGCCAGCAGCTTAGGGGGTGCCCCTGACAATGAGCAGTTCTTC
CDR3aa: CASSLGGAPDNEQFF

abundance: -
j_gene: TRBJ1-5
v_gene: TRBV19
len: 19
d_gene: -
CDR3nt: TGTGCCAACGAATCGAGGAACACCCTAAGGGAGTGTAGCAATCAGCCCCAGCATTTT
CDR3aa: CANESRNTLRECSNQPQHF

abundance: many
j_gene: TRBJ1-2
v_gene: TRBV7-3
len: 15
d_gene: TRBD1
CDR3nt: TGTGCCAGCAGCTTCGGACAGGGTCCTAACTATGGCTACACCTTC
CDR3aa: CASSFGQGPNYGYTF

abundance: -
j_gene: TRBJ1-1
v_gene: TRBV19
len: 14
d_gene: -
CDR3nt: TGTGCCAGTAGTATAGGGGGGCGGAACACTGAAGCTTTCTTT
CDR3aa: CASSIGGRNTEAFF

abundance: few
j_gene: TRBJ2-7
v_gene: TRBV4-1
len: 16
d_gene: TRBD1
CDR3nt: TGCGCCAGCAGCCAAAGACGGGGACAGGGGATCTACGAGCAGTACTTC
CDR3aa: CASSQRRGQGIYEQYF

abundance: -
j_gene: TRBJ1-2
v_gene: TRBV4-1
len: 15
d_gene: -
CDR3nt: TGCGCCAGCAGCCACCACAGTTCAGCTAACTATGGCTACACCTTC
CDR3aa: CASSHHSSANYGYTF

abundance: few
j_gene: TRBJ2-5
v_gene: TRBV20-1
len: 13
d_gene: -
CDR3nt: TGCAGTGCTAAATCACTAGACCAAGAGACCCAGTACTTC
CDR3aa: CSAKSLDQETQYF

abundance: -
j_gene: TRBJ2-7
v_gene: TRBV6-1
len: 13
d_gene: -
CDR3nt: TGTGCCAGCATTGCCGGGGCTTCCTACGAGCAGTACTTC
CDR3aa: CASIAGASYEQYF

abundance: -
j_gene: TRBJ2-1
v_gene: TRBV20-1
len: 14
d_gene: -
CDR3nt: TGCAGTGCTAGAGATACAGCCGGAGGGTTTGAGCAGTTCTTC
CDR3aa: CSARDTAGGFEQFF

abundance: -
j_gene: TRBJ1-4
v_gene: TRBV7-6
len: 16
d_gene: TRBD1
CDR3nt: TGTGCCAGCAGCTTGGATCGACAGGGGGCGAAGGAAAAACTGTTTTTT
CDR3aa: CASSLDRQGAKEKLFF

abundance: -
j_gene: TRBJ2-2
v_gene: TRBV2
len: 15
d_gene: -
CDR3nt: TGTGCCAGCAGTGAACTGGGGGCGAGCACCGGGGAGCTGTTTTTT
CDR3aa: CASSELGASTGELFF

abundance: -
j_gene: TRBJ1-5
v_gene: TRBV25-1
len: 16
d_gene: -
CDR3nt: TGTGCCAGCAGTGAGGACCTCAGGGATAGCAATCAGCCCCAGCATTTT
CDR3aa: CASSEDLRDSNQPQHF

abundance: once
j_gene: TRBJ2-7
v_gene: TRBV27
len: 15
d_gene: -
CDR3nt: TGTGCCAGCAGTTCGACAGCTTCAAGCTCCTACGAGCAGTACTTC
CDR3aa: CASSSTASSSYEQYF